What follows is one TCR beta chain and its context. Original processing methods: Nucleated cell counts were estimated from reference gene primer amplification. Clones were read by immunoSEQ multiplex PCR, and TCRdb kept only the in-frame ones, dropping some. The DNA gave D and trimming, while V, J and clone size come from that table. The data contain 250,000 to 300,000 clones, 89% of them singletons. The sample originates from a study of blood T cell repertoires in COVID-19. Study in general: The United States, Italy and Spain supplied acute and convalescent COVID-19 samples.

The CDR3 consists of 15 residues. The V end was cut by 4 bases, the J end by 7 bases, with 17 bases between. The germline CDR1 and CDR2 sequences are KGHSH and LQKENI. This receptor was identified in a woman aged 55-70 years with acute or convalescent COVID-19. Sequencing was carried out using peripheral blood. The chain uses TRBV18 and TRBJ1-5; TRBD1 is a possible D gene (6 bases). CDR3 sequence (DNA): TGTGCCAGCTCACAAACTACAGGGCCGGGGCAGCCCCAGCATTTT. Protein: CASSQTTGPGQPQHF.